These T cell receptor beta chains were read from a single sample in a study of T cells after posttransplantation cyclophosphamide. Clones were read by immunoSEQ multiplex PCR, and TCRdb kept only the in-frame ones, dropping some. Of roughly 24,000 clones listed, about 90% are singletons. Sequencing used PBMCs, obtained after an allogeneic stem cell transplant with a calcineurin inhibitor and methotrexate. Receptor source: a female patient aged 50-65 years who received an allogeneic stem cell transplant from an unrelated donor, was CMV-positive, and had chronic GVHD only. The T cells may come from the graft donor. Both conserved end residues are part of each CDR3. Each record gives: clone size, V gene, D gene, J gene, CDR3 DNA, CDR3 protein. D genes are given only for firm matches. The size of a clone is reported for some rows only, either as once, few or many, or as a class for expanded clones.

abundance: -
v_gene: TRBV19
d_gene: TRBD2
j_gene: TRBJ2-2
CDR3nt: TGTGCCAGTAGTATCCTGGCGGGAGGTTCATCCGGGGAGCTGTTTTTT
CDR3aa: CASSILAGGSSGELFF

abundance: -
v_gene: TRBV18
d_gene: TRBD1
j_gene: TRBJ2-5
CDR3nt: TGTGCCAGCTCATGGGGACAGGGCCTCGAGACCCAGTACTTC
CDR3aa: CASSWGQGLETQYF

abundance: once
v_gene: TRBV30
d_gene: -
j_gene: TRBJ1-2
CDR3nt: TGTGCCTGGAGTGTACTCCAGGCAGGCTACACCTTC
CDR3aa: CAWSVLQAGYTF

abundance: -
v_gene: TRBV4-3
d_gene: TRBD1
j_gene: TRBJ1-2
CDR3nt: TGCGCCAGCAGCCAAGGACCCGGGACAGGGGCTTTCGGCTATGGCTACACCTTC
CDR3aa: CASSQGPGTGAFGYGYTF

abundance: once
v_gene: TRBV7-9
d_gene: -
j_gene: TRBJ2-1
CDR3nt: TGTGCCAGCAGCTTAGAGGTGGGGAGAGTATACAATGAGCAGTTCTTC
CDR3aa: CASSLEVGRVYNEQFF

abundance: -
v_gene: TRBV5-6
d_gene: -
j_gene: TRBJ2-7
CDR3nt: TGTGCCAGCAGCTCCCAGCGTCGGGTCTACGAGCAGTACTTC
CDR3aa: CASSSQRRVYEQYF

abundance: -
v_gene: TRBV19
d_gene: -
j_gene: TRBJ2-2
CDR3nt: TGTGCCAGTAGTGCGACATTTTATACCGGGGAGCTGTTTTTT
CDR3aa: CASSATFYTGELFF

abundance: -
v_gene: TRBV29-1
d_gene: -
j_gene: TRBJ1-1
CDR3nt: TGCAGCGTTGTGAGGGTGAACACTGAAGCTTTCTTT
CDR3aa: CSVVRVNTEAFF

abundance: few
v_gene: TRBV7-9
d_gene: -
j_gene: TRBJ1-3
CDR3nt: TGTGCCAGCAGCTTAGTTGGGGCAGGGAACACCATATATTTT
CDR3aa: CASSLVGAGNTIYF

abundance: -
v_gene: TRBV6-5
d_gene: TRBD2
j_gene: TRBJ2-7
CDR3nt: TGTGCCAGCAGTTTGGGGAGGGCCCTCGAGCAGTACTTC
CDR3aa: CASSLGRALEQYF